The T cell receptor (beta chain) under discussion was sequenced for a study of low-dose radiotherapy and immunotherapy resistance in tumors (dated by TCRdb to between 2021 and 2024). Regarding the research as a whole: Patients in Cohort 1 were given 0.5 Gy per fraction every 2 weeks, and the prescribed total PTV dose was 6.5 Gy. Patients in Cohort 2 were given 1 Gy per fraction every two weeks, for a total of 13 Gy across 26 weeks. Patients were given nivolumab as a 240 mg flat dose every two weeks and ipilimumab at 1 mg/kg every six weeks, with both drugs delivered intravenously. Intravenous cyclophosphamide at 200 mg/m2 was administered every two weeks, one day ahead of each radiation and immunotherapy administration. Aspirin 300 mg was taken orally once daily by patients for four cycles, starting on cycle 1 day 1. The trial did not randomize participants into treatment groups. Eight patients were included in the translational analysis, namely three from the first dose cohort plus the first five from the second dose cohort.

The meaning of the sample's time point label: after trial treatment. Explained via the paper, the treatment or condition label denotes: LDRT plus nivolumab, ipilimumab, low-dose cyclophosphamide and aspirin (RACIN trial). The donors took part in RACIN, a single-arm, phase I, dose-escalation trial that combined nivolumab, ipilimumab, aspirin, low-dose cyclophosphamide and low-dose radiotherapy. To be eligible, a patient needed to have an advanced solid tumor that was TIL-negative. First-strand cDNA was synthesized using Superscript III and a set of TRAV- and TRBV-specific primers, so that both TCRalpha and TCRbeta chains were covered. TCRs were amplified with Phusion for around 18 PCR cycles, with a constant-region primer paired with the adapter attached to the V primers. Isolated mRNA was amplified with the MessageAmp II aRNA Amplification Kit, using a roughly 15-hour in vitro transcription at 37°C. The Dynabeads mRNA DIRECT Purification Kit was used to isolate mRNA for TCR sequencing. Indexed Illumina adapters were added in a second Phusion PCR of around 27 cycles, and the PCR products were purified with AMPure XP beads. An Illumina MiniSeq instrument was used to deep-sequence the TCRalpha and TCRbeta libraries. Per the authors' processing: Using custom Perl scripts, TCR sequences encoding the same protein were pooled, out-of-frame sequences were removed, and the abundance of each clonotype was computed. TCR sequences supported by only a single read were excluded from analysis. Among the metrics used to describe the repertoires were Shannon entropy, Gini index, clonality, richness, and the frequency of TCRs shared between repertoires. TCRdb itself trimmed the public reads at Q25 with fastp, ran MiXCR and retained productive beta chains. CDR3 protein duplicates are merged, each entry listing the most common genes and DNA. In this record, the V and J calls reflect TCRdb's handling and not the investigators' own analysis. In all, the sample holds 40,000 or so distinct CDR3 sequences, and roughly 20% of those were seen once. The ten largest clones represent just under 9.5% of the sample.

Reading from cysteine to phenylalanine, the CDR3 counts 14 amino acids. Kept here is only the CDR3 DNA, which spans 42 bases and is read in frame from base 1. Based on the germline V gene, the CDR1 and CDR2 sequences are SGHTS and YDEGEE. Clipping removes 2 bases from V and 7 bases from J, with 5 as the unmatched junction base count. About this clonotype itself: This receptor's antigen is unknown. The record has no base qualities; no much larger clone is one base away.

The sequence links TRBV5-8 to TRBJ2-7, with TRBD1 matching 11 junction bases. The receptor's source is a female donor with ovarian cancer. The input for sequencing was PBMCs, taken after low-dose radiotherapy plus immunotherapy. The DNA sequence is as follows: TGTGCCAGCAGCTTCGGACAGGGGGCTCGAGAGCAGTACTTC. Its product reads: CASSFGQGAREQYF.